This entry describes one T cell receptor (beta chain). This entry comes from a study of OX40 agonist ivuxolimab in advanced cancers. Assay: immunoSEQ multiplex PCR; the TCRdb copy retains only in-frame clones and omits some. The sample has about 98,000 clones; 70% to 90% are singletons. The V and J ends lost 8 bases and 3 bases respectively, with 11 bases between them. This CDR3 is built from 14 residues. The V gene's germline CDR1 is MNHNS and CDR2 SASEGT. The sequenced sample was CD4+ or CD8+ T cells sorted from blood, obtained in a trial of the OX40 agonist ivuxolimab. This chain joins TRBV6-1 and TRBJ2-6, with D hard to call. The source of this sequence is an adult with an advanced solid tumor such as melanoma, head and neck, liver or kidney cancer. The CDR3 bases are TGTGCCAGCGTCCGGAGTGGTGGGGCCAACGTCCTGACTTTC. It specifies CASVRSGGANVLTF.